Below, 7 T cell receptor beta chains from the same sample are listed, as sequenced in a study of blood T cell repertoires in COVID-19. Repertoires were generated with immunoSEQ multiplex PCR, while TCRdb's copy carries only in-frame clones and drops some. The sample shows 95,000 to 100,000 clones, 85% to 95% of them seen only once. Input material: peripheral blood. These receptors originate from a man aged 50 or older with active COVID-19.

Notes on this clone: The same CDR3 can be traced to other DNA sequences in this sample. The V call is TRBV3-1 (or the pseudogene TRBV3-2), the J call TRBJ1-5; no definite D call. Trimming left V 0 bases short and J 4 bases short, with 7 bases between. This CDR3 is 14 amino acids long. From germline, CDR1 is LGHDT and CDR2 YNNKEL (reference sequence). The CDR3 sequence is CASSQDRGNQPQHF. The CDR3 bases are TGTGCCAGCAGCCAAGATCGAGGGAATCAGCCCCAGCATTTT.

This chain joins TRBV27 and TRBJ1-2, with TRBD1 identical over 9 bases. Per germline, CDR1 MNHEY and CDR2 SMNVEV (reference sequence). There are 15 residues in the CDR3. With 8 bases clipped from V and 3 bases from J, the junction kept 10 bases outside the gene matches. The CDR3 DNA reads as TGTGCCAGCGCCGGGGGACAGGGCCTTCACTATGGCTACACCTTC. Protein sequence: CASAGGQGLHYGYTF.

V and J are TRBV11-2 and TRBJ1-1; 8 bases align to TRBD1. J gave up 0 bases and V 5 bases, and 11 bases lay outside the gene matches. The CDR3 extends over 17 amino acids. The germline V gene encodes CDR1 SGHAT and CDR2 FQNNGV. As DNA, the CDR3 is TGTGCCAGCAGCCTCCGTGCAGGGGGCTCTTTGAACACTGAAGCTTTCTTT. Encoded protein: CASSLRAGGSLNTEAFF.

The chain employs TRBV28 and TRBJ2-7, with 9 bases matching TRBD1. Germline V lookup: CDR1 MDHEN, CDR2 SYDVKM. J gave up 0 bases and V 5 bases, and 2 bases lay outside the gene matches. The CDR3 length is 14 residues. In nucleotides, the CDR3 is TGTGCCAGCAGTGGGACAGGGAGCTCCTACGAGCAGTACTTC. This gives the protein CASSGTGSSYEQYF.

J is TRBJ2-1 and V is TRBV28; 14 bases are shared with TRBD2. Losses at the gene ends were 3 bases for V and 6 bases for J; bases not matched to a gene: 4. Germline V lookup: CDR1 MDHEN, CDR2 SYDVKM. The CDR3 loop spans 16 amino acids. The CDR3 DNA reads as TGTGCCAGCAGTTTTCTAGGACTAGCGGGAGGCAATGAGCAGTTCTTC. Protein sequence: CASSFLGLAGGNEQFF. Based on the CDR3 plus reference TRBV28 and TRBJ2-1, the full variable domain is DVKVTQSSRYLVKRTGEKVFLECVQDMDHENMFWYRQDPGLGLRLIYFSYDVKMKEKGDIPEGYSVSREKKERFSLILESASTNQTSMYLCASSFLGLAGGNEQFFGPGTRLTVL.

The DNA of the CDR3 is TGTGCCAGCAGTTACTCGGGAGGATTAACCTACGAGCAGTACTTC. Amino acid sequence: CASSYSGGLTYEQYF. V gene TRBV6-6 combines with J gene TRBJ2-7, with a weak D call TRBD2 (6 bases). Deletions cut 0 bases from V and 2 bases from J, with 11 bases between. The CDR3 has 15 residues. CDR1 is MNHNY, CDR2 SVGAGI, per germline (reference sequence).

The V gene is TRBV29-1, the J gene TRBJ2-1, with 8 positions matching TRBD1. CDR1 and CDR2 (germline): SQVTM, ANQGSEA. V was clipped by 7 bases and J by 9 bases; unmatched bases: 5. The CDR3 loop spans 11 amino acids. The CDR3 spells CSAQQGGEQFF. In DNA, the CDR3 is TGCAGCGCGCAACAGGGGGGTGAGCAGTTCTTC.